Listed here is a single T cell receptor (beta chain). Original handling: Amplifying reference gene primers gave estimates of nucleated cell counts. The assay was immunoSEQ multiplex PCR, and TCRdb's table has in-frame clones only and misses some. V and J calls and clone size are those listed in that table; D and trimming were worked out from the DNA. Here the sample spans a few hundred thousand clones, around 81% being singletons. J lost 5 bases, V lost 2 bases, and 9 bases had no gene match. From germline, CDR1 is GTSNPN and CDR2 SVGIG (reference sequence). The CDR3 extends over 15 amino acids. Categorization into cohorts depended on clinical history that participants reported. The data originate from a study of blood T cell repertoires in COVID-19. Study-wide background: Samples came from the United States, Italy and Spain, spanning acute and convalescent COVID-19. PBMCs, B-cell-depleted T cells, or T cells provided the cDNA or gDNA that made up the material.

The J gene is TRBJ2-5, the V gene TRBV30, with TRBD2 identical over 9 bases. Sequenced material: PBMCs or T cells enriched from blood (not recorded which). The receptor was isolated from a woman between 35 and 50 years old with acute COVID-19. DNA for the CDR3: TGTGCCTGGAGTCGGGAGCGGGGGGAGCTGGAGACCCAGTACTTC. Translating gives CAWSRERGELETQYF.